These 7 T cell receptor beta chains originate from one sample sequenced in a study of T-cell memory formation after mild COVID-19. A single record per CDR3 protein comes from TCRdb applying MiXCR to the 5' RACE reads. This table holds fewer than 450,000 distinct CDR3 sequences, more than 20% found once. The sample comprised PBMCs or a T cell subset sorted from them (not recorded which). Receptors originate from an adult woman who had mild COVID-19 (a few samples of this study predate the infection). Cell type and time point are not known.

This chain links TRBV19 with TRBJ2-5; D is perhaps TRBD2 (5 bases). Between the trimmed V and J ends, which lost 4 bases and 1 base, there was a span of 10 bases. Germline-derived CDR1 and CDR2 are LNHDA and SQIVND (reference sequence). This CDR3 spans 14 amino acids. This CDR3 reads CASSTPGFQETQYF. CDR3 DNA sequence: TGTGCCAGTAGTACTCCGGGGTTCCAAGAGACCCAGTACTTC.

The table lists this clonotype with a few counts. This rearrangement joins TRBV27 to TRBJ2-4; 9 nucleotides match TRBD1. Germline assignment: CDR1 MNHEY and CDR2 SMNVEV (reference sequence). Trimming removed 3 bases from V and 7 bases from J; junction bases left unmatched: 4. CDR3 length: 14 amino acids. CDR3 DNA: TGTGCCAGCAGTTTCCCGGGACAGGGTAACATTCAGTACTTC. Residues: CASSFPGQGNIQYF.

This clonotype was seen many times. This chain links TRBV4-1 with TRBJ2-5; the match to TRBD1 covers 8 bases. The ends lost 0 bases at V and 7 bases at J; junction bases unmatched: 10. Germline values: CDR1 MGHRA, CDR2 YSYEKL. The CDR3 spans 16 residues. The DNA of the CDR3 is TGCGCCAGCAGCCAAGAAGACAGGGGCATGCTGTCGACCCAGTACTTC. This codes for CASSQEDRGMLSTQYF.

This clonotype was observed a handful of times. This chain uses TRBV9 with TRBJ2-1; 7 nucleotides line up with TRBD1. There are 15 residues in the CDR3. The ends lost 5 bases at V and 7 bases at J; junction bases unmatched: 12. Germline CDR1 and CDR2: SGDLS and YYNGEE. CDR3 region: CASSASGQPWNEQFF. In DNA form, the CDR3 reads TGTGCCAGCAGTGCCTCGGGACAGCCATGGAATGAGCAGTTCTTC. Based on the CDR3 plus reference TRBV9 and TRBJ2-1, the full variable domain is DSGVTQTPKHLITATGQRVTLRCSPRSGDLSVYWYQQSLDQGLQFLIQYYNGEERAKGNILERFSAQQFPDLHSELNLSSLELGDSALYFCASSASGQPWNEQFFGPGTRLTVL.

The V call is TRBV12-3 or TRBV12-4, the J call TRBJ2-7; D not certain. V was trimmed by 4 bases and J by 3 bases, leaving 13 bases between them. CDR3 length: 14 residues. The CDR3 DNA is TGTGCCAGCAGTTCCCCACCTTCACACTACGAGCAGTACTTC. Translated, it gives CASSSPPSHYEQYF.

This clonotype has just a few counts. The chain employs TRBV7-8 and TRBJ2-5, with 7 nucleotides matching TRBD2. CDR1 is SGHVS and CDR2 is FQNEAQ in the germline V gene. This CDR3 region has 14 residues. The V segment lost 1 base and the J segment 5 bases; nucleotides outside the gene matches: 4. The DNA for the CDR3 is TGTGCCAGCAGCTTAGGCGGGGGTTTTGAGACCCAGTACTTC. Translation gives CASSLGGGFETQYF.

This chain uses TRBV6-2 or TRBV6-3 with TRBJ1-2, with 8 nucleotides matching TRBD1. V trimming: 6 bases; J trimming: 6 bases; junction bases outside the gene matches: 9. This CDR3 is built from 14 residues. CDR1 is MNHEY and CDR2 is SVGEGT in the germline V gene. CDR3 DNA sequence: TGTGCCAGCAGACACCTGGGGGACAGGAATGGCTACACCTTC. Translated, it gives CASRHLGDRNGYTF.